Listed here are 32 T cell receptor beta chains from one sample, sequenced in a study of T cells in Graves' hyperthyroidism and ophthalmopathy. There were TCR beta CDR3 regions amplified from RNA transcripts. HTBI primers were used for first-round RT-PCR of the TCR CDR3. TCRdb recomputed calls from the multiplex PCR reads with MiXCR, one row per CDR3 protein. The sample has 800,000 or so distinct CDR3 sequences; more than 30% are singletons. Material for sequencing was blood. Receptors were obtained from a man between 18 and 29 years old with Graves' hyperthyroidism.

The gene calls are TRBV25-1 and TRBJ2-3; D might be TRBD2 (5 bases). The CDR3 spans 11 residues. CDR1 MGHDK and CDR2 SYGVNS come from the germline V gene. Trimming pared 4 bases from V and 11 bases from J, leaving 10 bases between. CDR3 nucleotides: TGTGCCAGCAGTGGGACTGGGAGGCAGTATTTT. Amino acid sequence: CASSGTGRQYF.

This clonotype has more than one count but fewer than ten. V and J are TRBV10-3 and TRBJ1-5; D not resolved. CDR1 and CDR2 from the germline V gene are ENHRY and SYGVKD. V was clipped by 2 bases and J by 11 bases, with 7 bases between them. The CDR3 is made up of 11 amino acids. In DNA, the CDR3 is TGTGCCATCAGTGAGGATGAGACCCAGCATTTT. Its protein is CAISEDETQHF.

This clonotype came up a few times. This rearrangement joins TRBV28 to TRBJ2-7; D gene unclear. The CDR3 extends over 12 amino acids. The germline V gene encodes CDR1 MDHEN and CDR2 SYDVKM. Trimming left V 4 bases short and J 3 bases short, with 7 bases between. The CDR3 spells CASSSLRYEQYF. Here the CDR3 DNA reads TGTGCCAGCAGTTCCCTACGCTACGAGCAGTACTTC.

This chain links TRBV5-1 with TRBJ2-5; the D is unclear. The V gene's germline CDR1 is SGHRS and CDR2 YFSETQ. V was cut by 5 bases and J by 1 base, with 12 bases left in between. The length of the CDR3 is 14 residues. The CDR3 nucleotides read TGCGCCAGCAGTAAATCAGGCCGCCAAGAGACCCAGTACTTC. Encoded protein: CASSKSGRQETQYF.

This rearrangement joins TRBV4-2 to TRBJ1-1; possibly TRBD1 for D (6 bases). CDR3 length: 15 residues. From germline, CDR1 is LGHNA and CDR2 YNFKEQ. V shed 3 bases and J shed 0 bases, with 11 bases lying between them. The DNA of the CDR3 is TGTGCCAGCAGCCAGCCAGGGGACATGAACACTGAAGCTTTCTTT. Protein sequence: CASSQPGDMNTEAFF.

J is TRBJ2-7 and V is TRBV11-2, with D uncertain. Germline-derived CDR1 and CDR2 are SGHAT and FQNNGV. The CDR3 sequence is 13 residues long. The V gene lost 5 bases and the J gene lost 5 bases, with 13 bases spanning the gap. CDR3 loop: CASSVVGSDEQYF. For the CDR3, the DNA is TGTGCCAGCAGCGTTGTAGGCTCGGACGAGCAGTACTTC.

This clonotype showed up many times. The junction departs from germline at one end; a sequencing error may be responsible. V and J are TRBV7-2 and TRBJ2-7; 14 positions match TRBD2. Germline values: CDR1 SGHTA, CDR2 FQGNSA. The CDR3 runs to 13 residues. Written as DNA, the CDR3 is TGTGCCAGCAGCTCAGGACTAGCGGGGGGCCCTCTCTTC. This sequence encodes CASSSGLAGGPLF.

This clonotype was recorded many times. The V and J genes are TRBV7-2 and TRBJ2-7; 11 bases fit TRBD1. Looked up from germline, CDR1 is SGHTA and CDR2 is FQGNSA. CDR3 length: 14 residues. The V and J ends lost 6 bases and 9 bases, in that order; junction bases with no gene match: 10. CDR3 coding DNA: TGTGCCAGCAGGCCCGGGACAGGGGGTGTTGCGCAGTACTTC. Translating it yields CASRPGTGGVAQYF.

Regarding this clonotype: This could be a read error, since a much larger clone is one nucleotide away. The chain recombines TRBV15 with TRBJ1-4; 9 bases are a match to TRBD1. Germline V gene data show CDR1 as LNHNV and CDR2 as YYDKDF (reference sequence). This CDR3 is built from 14 residues. Trimming took 5 bases from V and 6 from J; bases not matched to a gene: 4. The CDR3: CATSGGQGHEKLFF. The CDR3 bases are TGTGCCACCAGCGGGGGACAGGGACATGAAAAACTGTTTTTT.

V is TRBV2 and J is TRBJ1-4; D unresolved. This CDR3 is 13 amino acids long. Between the trimmed V and J ends, which lost 1 base and 4 bases, there was a span of 4 bases. The germline CDR1 and CDR2 sequences are SNHLY and FYNNEI. The CDR3 DNA follows: TGTGCCAGCAGTGAAGGGGTTAATGAAAAACTGTTTTTT. As protein: CASSEGVNEKLFF.

CDR3 protein: CSARDHDRGEGYTF. The CDR3 DNA sequence: TGCAGTGCTAGAGATCACGACAGGGGGGAAGGCTACACCTTC. The chain carries TRBV20-1 and TRBJ1-2; 9 nucleotides line up with TRBD1. V lost 0 bases to trimming and J lost 8 bases; unmatched junction nucleotides: 7. Per the germline V gene, CDR1 is DFQATT and CDR2 is SNEGSKA (reference sequence). The CDR3 extends over 14 amino acids.

This clonotype appeared many times. The CDR3 here is CASSTGTINTEAFF. In DNA form, the CDR3 reads TGCGCCAGCAGCACCGGGACGATCAACACTGAAGCTTTCTTT. This sequence joins TRBV5-1 and TRBJ1-1; D might be TRBD1 (5 bases). Germline V CDR1 and CDR2: SGHRS, YFSETQ. This CDR3 spans 14 amino acids. V lost 4 bases, J lost 2 bases, and 12 bases lay in between.

V gene TRBV2 combines with J gene TRBJ2-7, with D uncertain. Germline lookup yields CDR1 SNHLY and CDR2 FYNNEI. V gave up 4 bases and J gave up 2 bases, with 9 bases separating them. The CDR3 sequence is 13 residues long. The CDR3 loop is CASSVLWAYEQYF. The DNA for the CDR3 is TGTGCCAGCAGTGTTTTGTGGGCCTACGAGCAGTACTTC.

This clonotype was counted between two and nine times. This chain connects TRBV5-5 to TRBJ2-5, with D possibly being TRBD2 (6 bases). CDR1 is SGHKS, CDR2 YYEKEE, per germline (reference sequence). The V and J ends lost 4 bases and 3 bases respectively, with 13 bases between them. The CDR3 length is 14 residues. The CDR3 spells CASSPRVAEETQYF. DNA of the CDR3: TGTGCCAGCAGCCCCAGAGTAGCGGAAGAGACCCAGTACTTC. The complete variable domain, with remaining parts taken from reference TRBV5-5 and TRBJ2-5, reads DAGVTQSPTHLIKTRGQQVTLRCSPISGHKSVSWYQQVLGQGPQFIFQYYEKEERGRGNFPDRFSARQFPNYSSELNVNALLLGDSALYLCASSPRVAEETQYFGPGTRLLVL.

This clonotype was recorded at least ten times. This chain uses TRBV20-1 with TRBJ1-1; the D gene is possibly TRBD1 (5 bases). The CDR3 sequence is 13 residues long. Germline V lookup: CDR1 DFQATT, CDR2 SNEGSKA (reference sequence). Deletions cut 1 base from V and 4 bases from J, with 10 bases between. The CDR3 region is CSARARAGTEAFF. The CDR3, as DNA: TGCAGTGCTAGAGCCAGGGCGGGCACTGAAGCTTTCTTT.

The V and J genes are TRBV7-9 and TRBJ2-7; D gene unclear. Trimming took 3 bases from V and 1 from J, leaving 13 bases between them. The CDR3 has 15 residues. Germline values: CDR1 SEHNR, CDR2 FQNEAQ (reference sequence). CDR3 in amino acids: CASSLVRIPSYEQYF. The CDR3 DNA follows: TGTGCCAGCAGCTTGGTGCGGATACCTTCCTACGAGCAGTACTTC. Drawing the rest from reference TRBV7-9 and TRBJ2-7, the complete variable domain is DTGVSQNPRHKITKRGQNVTFRCDPISEHNRLYWYRQTLGQGPEFLTYFQNEAQLEKSRLLSDRFSAERPKGSFSTLEIQRTEQGDSAMYLCASSLVRIPSYEQYFGPGTRLTVT.

A word on this clonotype: The junction shows a germline mismatch at one end, possibly a read error. The V gene is TRBV9, the J gene TRBJ1-6; a possible D gene is TRBD1 (6 bases). This CDR3 is 14 amino acids long. Germline V lookup: CDR1 SGDLS, CDR2 YYNGEE. The CDR3 nucleotides read TGTGTCAGCAGCGTAGAGGGGGAAAATTCACCCCTCCACTTT. It encodes CVSSVEGENSPLHF.

At least ten counts were recorded for this clonotype. The rearrangement joins TRBV29-1 to TRBJ1-2, with 10 bases identical to TRBD1. With 6 bases clipped from V and 7 bases from J, the junction kept 11 bases outside the gene matches. This CDR3 is built from 14 residues. Germline V gene lookup returns CDR1 SQVTM and CDR2 ANQGSEA. This CDR3 reads CSVDTGTGEVGYTF. CDR3 coding DNA: TGCAGCGTGGACACCGGGACAGGGGAGGTTGGCTACACCTTC.

The chain is built from TRBV19 and TRBJ1-4; TRBD1 matches at 8 bases. This CDR3 has 21 amino acids. After removal of 6 bases from V and 7 bases from J, the junction contained 28 bases not matched to a gene. CDR1 and CDR2 (germline): LNHDA, SQIVND (reference sequence). The CDR3 reads CASSSRNGQGELIRRAEKLFF. As DNA, the CDR3 is TGTGCCAGTAGCTCAAGAAACGGACAGGGAGAGTTAATAAGACGGGCTGAAAAACTGTTTTTT.

To note about this clonotype: A much bigger clone sits one base away, suggesting this may be a read error. The chain links TRBV10-3 to TRBJ2-5; perhaps TRBD2 as D (5 bases). V was shortened by 3 bases and J by 5 bases, with 13 bases between the two germline ends. Germline loops: CDR1 ENHRY, CDR2 SYGVKD. The length of the CDR3 is 14 residues. CDR3 residues: CAISETRGRETQYF. CDR3 coding DNA: TGTGCCATCAGTGAAACCCGGGGTCGGGAGACCCAGTACTTC.

This rearrangement joins TRBV7-2 to TRBJ2-2, with 9 bases aligning to TRBD1. Germline CDR1 reads SGHTA; CDR2 reads FQGNSA. The CDR3 sequence is 14 residues long. The ends lost 6 bases at V and 6 bases at J; junction bases unmatched: 5. The CDR3 region has the DNA TGTGCCAGCAGGTACAGGGGGCTCGCCGGGGAGCTGTTTTTT. Its translation: CASRYRGLAGELFF.

The gene calls are TRBV12-3 or TRBV12-4 and TRBJ2-5; D not certain. The CDR3 loop spans 14 amino acids. The V gene lost 5 bases and the J gene lost 7 bases, with 17 bases spanning the gap. The DNA of the CDR3 is TGTGCCAGCAGTATCCTGGACGGTCGAGGGACCCAGTACTTC. Residues: CASSILDGRGTQYF.

This clonotype was picked up many times. This chain links TRBV7-9 with TRBJ1-1; D uncertain. This CDR3 contains 13 residues. V dropped 1 base and J dropped 4 bases, with 7 bases sitting between them. CDR1 is SEHNR and CDR2 is FQNEAQ in the germline V gene (reference sequence). The CDR3 DNA sequence: TGTGCCAGCAGCTTAGGACCGTCCACTGAAGCTTTCTTT. Translating gives CASSLGPSTEAFF.

This clonotype was detected a few times. The DNA of the CDR3 is TGTGCCAGCAGCTCTCCAGAGAACACTGAAGCTTTCTTT. Translation gives CASSSPENTEAFF. The rearrangement joins TRBV7-9 to TRBJ1-1; D call uncertain. Trimming took 4 bases from V and 1 from J, leaving 7 bases between them. CDR1 and CDR2 (germline): SEHNR, FQNEAQ (reference sequence). This CDR3 spans 13 amino acids. Complete variable domain (other parts from reference TRBV7-9 and TRBJ1-1): DTGVSQNPRHKITKRGQNVTFRCDPISEHNRLYWYRQTLGQGPEFLTYFQNEAQLEKSRLLSDRFSAERPKGSFSTLEIQRTEQGDSAMYLCASSSPENTEAFFGQGTRLTVV.

In regard to this clonotype: This may arise from a read error, as a much more abundant clone is one base away. This CDR3 is missing its conserved last phenylalanine or tryptophan, likely due to a read error. V gene TRBV2 combines with J gene TRBJ1-2; D not resolved. V lost 6 bases, J lost 2 bases, and 4 bases lay in between. This CDR3 has 11 residues. CDR1 and CDR2 (germline): SNHLY, FYNNEI. The CDR3: CASRVNYGYTY. In nucleotides, the CDR3 is TGTGCCAGCAGGGTAAACTATGGCTACACCTAC.

This chain joins TRBV7-9 and TRBJ2-5; D is uncertain. Per germline, CDR1 SEHNR and CDR2 FQNEAQ (reference sequence). V lost 3 bases to trimming and J lost 5 bases, with 10 bases between them. The CDR3 has 13 amino acids. The CDR3 bases are TGTGCCAGCAGCTTTACTTTCACGGAGACCCAGTACTTC. It is translated as CASSFTFTETQYF.

The gene calls are TRBV20-1 and TRBJ1-4, with 10 positions matching TRBD1. V dropped 5 bases and J dropped 5; count of bases not matched to a gene: 2. Germline loops: CDR1 DFQATT, CDR2 SNEGSKA (reference sequence). This CDR3 has 13 residues. CDR3 region: CSAPDRGNEKLFF. CDR3 sequence (DNA): TGCAGTGCTCCGGACAGGGGGAATGAAAAACTGTTTTTT.

Concerning this clonotype itself: One junction end does not reproduce the germline sequence, and a read error may be involved. The rearrangement links TRBV10-3 to TRBJ1-5, with D maybe TRBD1 (5 bases). Germline values: CDR1 ENHRY, CDR2 SYGVKD. The CDR3 contains 15 residues. The CDR3, as DNA: TGTGCCAGCAGTGAACTGGGGGGGATCGATCAGCCCCAGCATTTT. Translation gives CASSELGGIDQPQHF.

To note about this clonotype: A read error is likely, as this CDR3 ends without the conserved phenylalanine or tryptophan. Because the CDR3's place on the DNA is in doubt, the DNA is left out and the CDR3 is given as listed by TCRdb. This rearrangement joins TRBV7-2 to TRBJ1-3; the table's D call of TRBD1 was not tested on the DNA. The CDR3 adds up to 9 amino acids, both ends counted. From germline, CDR1 is SGHTA and CDR2 FQGNSA. CDR3 in amino acids: CASSLAPGT.

This chain connects TRBV12-3 or TRBV12-4 to TRBJ1-2; tentative D call: TRBD1 (5 bases). Trimming cost V 8 bases and J 6 bases, with 7 bases left between them. The CDR3 has 10 amino acids. The chain's CDR3 is CASGGDGYTF. The CDR3 coding sequence is TGTGCCAGCGGGGGTGATGGCTACACCTTC.

A few counts support this clonotype. This chain joins TRBV20-1 and TRBJ1-3; tentatively, D is TRBD1 (5 bases). CDR1 and CDR2 (germline): DFQATT, SNEGSKA (reference sequence). Deletions cut 1 base from V and 0 bases from J, with 10 bases between. The CDR3 sequence is 15 residues long. DNA for the CDR3: TGCAGTGCTAGAGGGGGGGAACCCTCTGGAAACACCATATATTTT. Its translation is CSARGGEPSGNTIYF.

This clonotype has a handful of counts. This chain links TRBV19 with TRBJ1-4, with D possibly being TRBD1 (5 bases). CDR3 length: 14 residues. The germline V and J ends were trimmed by 3 bases and 4 bases, with 9 bases remaining between them. The germline V gene has CDR1 LNHDA and CDR2 SQIVND (reference sequence). CDR3 sequence (DNA): TGTGCCAGTAGTATCGGGGGGAATAATGAAAAACTGTTTTTT. Its protein is CASSIGGNNEKLFF.